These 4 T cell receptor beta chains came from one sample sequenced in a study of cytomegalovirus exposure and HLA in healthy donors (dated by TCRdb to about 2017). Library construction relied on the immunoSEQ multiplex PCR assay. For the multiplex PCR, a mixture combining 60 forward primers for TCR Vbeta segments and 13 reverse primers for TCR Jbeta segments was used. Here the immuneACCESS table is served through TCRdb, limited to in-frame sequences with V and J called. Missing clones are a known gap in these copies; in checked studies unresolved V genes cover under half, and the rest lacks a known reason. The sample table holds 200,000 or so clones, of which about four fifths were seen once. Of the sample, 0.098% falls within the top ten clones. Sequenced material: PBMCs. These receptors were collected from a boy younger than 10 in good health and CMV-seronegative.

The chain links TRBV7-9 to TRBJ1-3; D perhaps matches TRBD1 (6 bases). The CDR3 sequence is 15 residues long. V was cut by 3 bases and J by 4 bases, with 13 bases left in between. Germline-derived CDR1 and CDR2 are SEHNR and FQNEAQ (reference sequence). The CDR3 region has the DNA TGTGCCAGCAGCTTTACCCCAGGGGCCGGAAACACCATATATTTT. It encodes CASSFTPGAGNTIYF.

As DNA, the CDR3 is TGTGCCAGTAGCCTGGACAGGGGAGGCGAGACCCAGTACTTC. It encodes CASSLDRGGETQYF. The gene calls are TRBV19 and TRBJ2-5, with 9 bases fitting TRBD1. In germline, CDR1 is LNHDA, CDR2 SQIVND (reference sequence). Unmatched junction bases numbered 7, after V lost 6 bases and J lost 5 bases. The CDR3 loop spans 14 amino acids.

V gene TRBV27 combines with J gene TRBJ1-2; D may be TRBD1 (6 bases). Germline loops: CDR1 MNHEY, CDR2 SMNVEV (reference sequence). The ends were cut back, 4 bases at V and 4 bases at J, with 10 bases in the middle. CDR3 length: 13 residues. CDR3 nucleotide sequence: TGTGCCAGCAGTTCACAGGGTACCTATGGCTACACCTTC. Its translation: CASSSQGTYGYTF.

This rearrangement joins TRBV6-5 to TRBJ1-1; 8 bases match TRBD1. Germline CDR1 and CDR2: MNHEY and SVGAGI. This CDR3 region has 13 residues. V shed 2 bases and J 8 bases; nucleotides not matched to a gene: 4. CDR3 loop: CASSYGQGAEAFF. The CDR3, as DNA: TGTGCCAGCAGTTACGGGCAGGGGGCGGAAGCTTTCTTT.